These T cell receptor beta chains were read from a single sample in a study of blood T cell repertoires in COVID-19. Method: immunoSEQ multiplex PCR; TCRdb's copy keeps in-frame clones and lacks some. The repertoire consists of about 73,000 clones, with around 88% occurring once and the leading ten covering around 5%. Sequenced sample: peripheral blood. The receptors come from a man aged 50-60 years with active COVID-19. Both conserved end residues are part of each CDR3. A D gene is named only where the DNA matches it firmly. For some rows the clone size is stated as once, few or many, or as a class when expanded; others skip it.

clone_size j_call v_call d_call cdr3_aa cdr3_nt
NA TRBJ2-7 TRBV28 TRBD1 CASTPLVGQGAHEQYF TGTGCCAGCACCCCCCTAGTGGGACAGGGGGCCCACGAGCAGTACTTC
NA TRBJ2-7 TRBV12-1 NA CASSGTGTESSYEQYF TGTGCCAGCAGCGGAACCGGGACAGAATCATCCTACGAGCAGTACTTC
NA TRBJ2-5 TRBV7-7 NA CASSPEGLGETQYF TGTGCCAGCAGCCCGGAGGGGTTAGGGGAGACCCAGTACTTC
once TRBJ2-7 TRBV4-3 TRBD2 CASSQVRLGGRAYEQYF TGCGCCAGCAGCCAAGTGCGGCTTGGCGGGAGGGCCTACGAGCAGTACTTC
NA TRBJ2-2 TRBV10-1 NA CASNGENTGELFF TGCGCCTCCAACGGAGAGAACACCGGGGAGCTGTTTTTT
NA TRBJ2-7 TRBV6-5 NA CASSLSGGLFYEQYF TGTGCCAGCAGCCTCTCCGGGGGACTGTTCTACGAGCAGTACTTC
once TRBJ2-1 TRBV19 TRBD1 CASSKNRGSNSYNEQFF TGTGCCAGTAGTAAAAACAGGGGGTCTAACTCCTACAATGAGCAGTTCTTC
NA TRBJ2-5 TRBV7-4 NA CASSLFGRGRRKETQYF TGTGCCAGCAGCTTATTCGGCAGGGGAAGGCGCAAAGAGACCCAGTACTTC
NA TRBJ1-2 TRBV9 NA CASSRGGGNYGYTF TGTGCCAGCAGCAGAGGTGGAGGGAACTATGGCTACACCTTC
NA TRBJ2-7 TRBV6-6 TRBD2 CASSSSGSKAGYEQYF TGTGCCAGCAGCTCCAGCGGGAGTAAAGCTGGCTACGAGCAGTACTTC
NA TRBJ2-7 TRBV27 TRBD1 CASSFQDRGSGSSYEQYF TGTGCCAGCAGTTTTCAGGACAGGGGTAGCGGTTCCTCCTACGAGCAGTACTTC
NA TRBJ2-7 TRBV3-1/TRBV3-2 NA CASSQSPGREQYF TGTGCCAGCAGCCAATCTCCAGGGAGGGAGCAGTACTTC
NA TRBJ2-5 TRBV27 TRBD2 CASTGVAGGRGQETQYF TGTGCCAGCACCGGGGTAGCGGGAGGCCGCGGCCAAGAGACCCAGTACTTC
NA TRBJ2-1 TRBV29-1 TRBD2 CSAEGTSYEQFF TGCAGCGCCGAAGGGACTAGCTATGAGCAGTTCTTC
few TRBJ1-2 TRBV28 TRBD1 CASPRDRESDGYTF TGTGCCAGTCCGAGGGACAGGGAATCGGATGGCTACACCTTC
NA TRBJ2-6 TRBV6-1 NA CASSDIGGWVASGANVLTF TGTGCCAGCAGTGATATCGGGGGTTGGGTAGCCTCTGGGGCCAACGTCCTGACTTTC
NA TRBJ1-1 TRBV10-3 NA CAIRVGAEAFF TGTGCCATCAGGGTCGGGGCTGAAGCTTTCTTT
NA TRBJ2-7 TRBV5-1 NA CASSLDGYEQYF TGCGCCAGCAGCTTGGACGGCTACGAGCAGTACTTC
NA TRBJ1-1 TRBV5-4 TRBD1 CASSQPIGGGGTEAFF TGTGCCAGCAGCCAACCCATAGGGGGCGGGGGGACTGAAGCTTTCTTT
NA TRBJ2-7 TRBV29-1 TRBD1 CSAKGQVISEQYF TGCAGCGCAAAGGGACAGGTCATCTCCGAGCAGTACTTC
NA TRBJ1-1 TRBV2 NA CASMIKRENTEAFF TGTGCCAGCATGATCAAGAGAGAGAACACTGAAGCTTTCTTT
NA TRBJ2-1 TRBV25-1 TRBD2 CASSESLLAGISYNEQFF TGTGCCAGCAGTGAATCGCTACTAGCGGGAATTTCCTACAATGAGCAGTTCTTC
NA TRBJ1-1 TRBV4-1 TRBD1 CASSQDPGGLAFF TGCGCCAGCAGCCAGGACCCAGGGGGTTTGGCTTTCTTT
few TRBJ2-7 TRBV4-1 TRBD2 CASSPRTSGGVDEQYF TGCGCCAGCAGCCCTAGGACTAGCGGGGGGGTCGACGAGCAGTACTTC
NA TRBJ1-4 TRBV29-1 NA CSVSQGENEKLFF TGCAGCGTGTCACAGGGCGAGAATGAAAAACTGTTTTTT
NA TRBJ2-5 TRBV7-8 TRBD2 CASSYGAGGSQETQYF TGTGCCAGCAGCTATGGGGCGGGGGGATCCCAAGAGACCCAGTACTTC
NA TRBJ2-1 TRBV9 NA CASSLGTNEQFF TGTGCCAGCAGCCTCGGGACAAATGAGCAGTTCTTC
NA TRBJ2-7 TRBV20-1 TRBD2 CSASTSGYSYEQYF TGCAGTGCTAGTACTAGCGGGTACTCCTACGAGCAGTACTTC
NA TRBJ2-7 TRBV5-1 NA CASSVGTRFYEQYF TGCGCCAGCAGCGTGGGGACACGATTCTACGAGCAGTACTTC
NA TRBJ1-1 TRBV5-1 NA CASSLSGVSNTEAFF TGCGCCAGCAGCCTCAGCGGGGTCAGCAACACTGAAGCTTTCTTT
NA TRBJ1-1 TRBV18 NA CASSPPRSQNTEAFF TGTGCCAGCTCACCCCCCCGGTCCCAGAACACTGAAGCTTTCTTT
NA TRBJ2-2 TRBV7-2 TRBD2 CASSSPGTSGSPGELFF TGTGCCAGCAGCTCGCCAGGGACTAGCGGGAGCCCCGGGGAGCTGTTTTTT
NA TRBJ1-1 TRBV28 NA CASSFRLVGNTEAFF TGTGCCAGCAGTTTCCGACTGGTGGGTAACACTGAAGCTTTCTTT
NA TRBJ2-5 TRBV7-6 TRBD2 CASSLARVGGFAETQYF TGTGCCAGCAGCTTAGCGCGGGTCGGGGGGTTCGCGGAGACCCAGTACTTC
NA TRBJ2-3 TRBV6-5 TRBD2 CVSGSPEDTQYF TGTGTGAGCGGGAGTCCTGAAGATACGCAGTATTTT
NA TRBJ2-1 TRBV27 TRBD2 CASRRLAGYPLEQFF TGTGCCAGCCGCCGACTAGCGGGATACCCCTTAGAGCAGTTCTTC
NA TRBJ1-5 TRBV6-2/TRBV6-3 NA CASSYSAVLAQHF TGTGCCAGCAGTTACTCCGCGGTCCTGGCCCAGCATTTT
NA TRBJ1-1 TRBV10-2 NA CASSESTRTEAFF TGCGCCAGCAGTGAGTCGACGAGGACTGAAGCTTTCTTT
NA TRBJ2-3 TRBV7-3 TRBD2 CATNSGGATDTQYF TGTGCCACCAATAGCGGGGGGGCGACAGATACGCAGTATTTT
NA TRBJ1-2 TRBV7-9 NA CASSASGRDGYTF TGTGCCAGCAGCGCCTCCGGGAGGGATGGCTACACCTTC
NA TRBJ2-7 TRBV3-1/TRBV3-2 NA CASSQDGEDEQYF TGTGCCAGCAGCCAAGATGGGGAGGACGAGCAGTACTTC
NA TRBJ2-5 TRBV30 NA CAWSIRGTGETQYF TGTGCCTGGAGTATTAGGGGTACTGGGGAGACCCAGTACTTC
few TRBJ2-3 TRBV3-1/TRBV3-2 TRBD2 CASSQNRGGNTQYF TGTGCCAGCAGCCAAAATCGGGGGGGAAATACGCAGTATTTT
NA TRBJ1-1 TRBV5-1 TRBD1 CASSWTGSHTEAFF TGCGCCAGCAGCTGGACAGGGTCCCACACTGAAGCTTTCTTT
NA TRBJ2-2 TRBV5-1 TRBD1 CASAGTGGNTGELFF TGCGCCAGTGCCGGGACAGGGGGCAACACCGGGGAGCTGTTTTTT
NA TRBJ2-4 TRBV9 NA CASSVNEKLAKNIQYF TGTGCCAGCAGCGTCAACGAGAAACTAGCCAAAAACATTCAGTACTTC
NA TRBJ2-5 TRBV7-2 TRBD2 CASSTWTSGRGTETQYF TGTGCCAGCAGCACCTGGACTAGCGGGAGAGGCACAGAGACCCAGTACTTC
few TRBJ1-2 TRBV7-8 TRBD1 CASSLGQGRNYGYTF TGTGCCAGCAGCTTAGGACAGGGGAGGAACTATGGCTACACCTTC
NA TRBJ2-1 TRBV7-9 TRBD1 CASSSKDRDEQFF TGTGCCAGCAGCTCCAAAGACAGGGATGAGCAGTTCTTC
NA TRBJ1-2 TRBV6-5 TRBD1 CASRTGQRSYTF TGTGCCAGCAGGACGGGACAGCGGAGCTACACCTTC
NA TRBJ2-3 TRBV7-7 TRBD2 CASSLALADADTQYF TGTGCCAGCAGCTTAGCACTAGCGGACGCAGATACGCAGTATTTT
NA TRBJ1-2 TRBV14 NA CASSRNREGYTF TGTGCCAGCAGCCGTAACAGGGAGGGCTACACCTTC
once TRBJ1-2 TRBV7-9 NA CASSLGPSVSYGYTF TGTGCCAGCAGCTTAGGGCCAAGTGTAAGCTATGGCTACACCTTC
NA TRBJ1-1 TRBV28 TRBD1 CASTSIGQGEAFF TGTGCCAGCACCTCTATCGGACAGGGAGAAGCTTTCTTT